This T cell receptor (beta chain) was sequenced for a study of T cells in Graves' hyperthyroidism and ophthalmopathy. General observations from the study: It was a median about 6 months before onset that the model predicted ophthalmopathy.

Using RNA transcripts as the source, TCR beta CDR3 regions were amplified. The HTBI primer set drove a first-round RT-PCR of the TCR CDR3. TCRdb re-derived calls from the multiplex PCR reads in MiXCR, one entry per CDR3 protein. This sample yields about 680,000 distinct CDR3 sequences, of which over 35% are seen a single time; around a third belongs to the top ten. In regard to this clonotype: Its target is unknown.

V shed 3 bases and J shed 3 bases, with 14 bases lying between them. CDR3 length: 15 amino acids. This TCR was sampled from a woman in her forties with Graves' hyperthyroidism. V and J are TRBV12-3 or TRBV12-4 and TRBJ1-2; tentative D call: TRBD1 (6 bases). The sequenced material came from blood. In DNA, the CDR3 is TGTGCCAGCAGTTTGTCTGCGGCAGGGGACTATGGCTACACCTTC. Its protein product is CASSLSAAGDYGYTF.